The sequence of this TCR beta chain was determined in a study of T-cell memory formation after mild COVID-19. Study background: Most TCR clusters belonged to a single donor.

This clonotype has more than one count but fewer than ten. Its antigen remains unidentified. The 5'RACE method, run with constant-segment primers, produced TCR alpha and TCR beta cDNA libraries (carrying sample barcodes and UMIs). TCRdb redid the calling of the 5' RACE reads with MiXCR, one entry per CDR3 protein. Of roughly 310,000 distinct CDR3 sequences listed, more than 15% are singletons. Whole-study findings and limits: Chiefly within CM and EM were the contracting CD4+ clones; CD8+ ones were within EMRA. CD4+ bias marked clones expanding day 15 to 37, unlike balanced contracting clones.

Trimming took off 4 bases at V and 4 bases at J, with 8 bases between the two ends. Per the germline V gene, CDR1 is SGHRS and CDR2 is YFSETQ. The CDR3 runs 12 residues. The chain recombines TRBV5-1 with TRBJ1-1, with D tentatively TRBD1 (6 bases). The source of this sequence is a man between 18 and 29 years old who had mild COVID-19 (a few samples of this study predate the infection). Cell type and time point are not known. Input material: PBMCs or a T cell subset sorted from them (not recorded which). CDR3 protein: CASSGTFTEAFF. In nucleotides, the CDR3 is TGCGCCAGCAGCGGGACATTCACTGAAGCTTTCTTT.